The 20 T cell receptor beta chains below come from one sample, sequenced in a study of T cells after yellow fever vaccination (dated by TCRdb to about 2019). The treatment or condition label of this sample denotes: live attenuated yellow fever vaccine strain. The method was 5' RACE. TCRdb shows the sequencer as Illumina NovaSeq 6000. TCRdb ran its own pipeline on the public reads, namely fastp trimming at Q25 and MiXCR clone calling, and kept in-frame beta chains. Here each entry gathers all rows of one CDR3 protein and keeps the most common genes and DNA. The sample table contains about 350,000 distinct CDR3 sequences; only one count was recorded for 4.1% of them. Around 24% of the sample belongs to the ten largest clones. Source: PBMCs, taken 5 days after the yellow fever booster vaccination. These receptors came from a man aged 18 to 35 who received the YFV17D yellow fever vaccine.

V and J are TRBV14 and TRBJ1-6, with TRBD1 matching over 8 bases. The CDR3 length is 13 residues. Germline V gives CDR1 SGHDN, CDR2 FVKESK. Trimming at V came to 5 bases and at J to 9 bases, leaving 3 bases not matched to a gene. In DNA, the CDR3 is TGTGCCAGCAGCGGACAGGGTCGTTCACCCCTCCACTTT. Protein product: CASSGQGRSPLHF.

The chain recombines TRBV7-9 with TRBJ1-2; the D is unclear. CDR1 and CDR2 (germline): SEHNR, FQNEAQ (reference sequence). With 1 base removed from V and 7 bases from J, the gap between germline ends came to 13 bases. CDR3 size: 14 residues. CDR3 in DNA: TGTGCCAGCAGCTTAGATGGCGGTTTAAGTGGCTACACCTTC. Translation: CASSLDGGLSGYTF.

J is TRBJ2-5 and V is TRBV20-1; possibly TRBD2 for D (6 bases). The ends were cut back, 3 bases at V and 4 bases at J, with 9 bases in the middle. Looked up from germline, CDR1 is DFQATT and CDR2 is SNEGSKA (reference sequence). The CDR3 has 12 residues. This CDR3 is CSASGGGETQYF. The CDR3, as DNA: TGCAGTGCTAGCGGGGGAGGAGAGACCCAGTACTTC.

A few counts support this clonotype. The chain recombines TRBV10-1 with TRBJ2-7; perhaps TRBD1 as D (7 bases). Germline CDR1 WNHNN, CDR2 SYGVQD (reference sequence). The CDR3 extends over 13 amino acids. Trimming shortened V by 7 bases and J by 3 bases, and 13 bases separated the two germline ends. The CDR3 spells CASKAGQHYEQYV. The CDR3 DNA is TGCGCCAGCAAGGCGGGACAGCACTACGAGCAGTACGTC.

The chain links TRBV6-2 or TRBV6-3 to TRBJ1-2; D remains ambiguous. With 0 bases removed from V and 3 bases from J, the gap between germline ends came to 5 bases. Germline V gene data show CDR1 as MNHEY and CDR2 as SVGEGT. The CDR3 length is 13 residues. The CDR3 reads CASSYSPYYGYTF. The CDR3 DNA is TGTGCCAGCAGTTACTCACCGTACTATGGCTACACCTTC.

This clonotype was observed a few times. The V gene is TRBV3-1, the J gene TRBJ1-2; possible D gene TRBD1, 5 bases. Trimming shortened V by 7 bases and J by 4 bases, and 19 bases separated the two germline ends. The CDR3 is 15 amino acids. Per the germline V gene, CDR1 is LGHDT and CDR2 is YNNKEL (reference sequence). CDR3 in DNA: TGTGCCAGCACCAATCGACTGGGGCTTGTCTATGGCTACACCTTC. Its translation: CASTNRLGLVYGYTF.

There are many counts of this clonotype. The chain joins TRBV7-8 to TRBJ2-4, with TRBD1 identical over 10 bases. Germline trimming cut 2 bases from V and 5 bases from J; bases unmatched to any gene: 6. CDR3 length: 16 amino acids. CDR1 is SGHVS, CDR2 FQNEAQ, per germline. The DNA for the CDR3 is TGTGCCAGCAGCTTAACTCATGGACAGGGGGAAAACATTCAGTACTTC. It is translated as CASSLTHGQGENIQYF.

The table lists this clonotype with a few counts. This chain joins TRBV4-3 and TRBJ2-7; a weak D match, TRBD1 (6 bases). V was trimmed by 7 bases and J by 7 bases, leaving 23 bases between them. CDR1 and CDR2 (germline): LGHNA, YSLEER. The CDR3 has 15 amino acids. Written as DNA, the CDR3 is TGCGCCAGCACTATATCCGGCTCCAGGGGAGAAGAGCAGTACGTC. Protein: CASTISGSRGEEQYV.

This clonotype has a count of ten or more. The V gene is TRBV20-1, the J gene TRBJ2-4; D is unclear. The CDR3 extends over 13 amino acids. Germline V lookup: CDR1 DFQATT, CDR2 SNEGSKA (reference sequence). With 7 bases removed from V and 1 base from J, the gap between germline ends came to 11 bases. CDR3 sequence (DNA): TGCAGTGTGGGTCTCCGGGCCAAAAACATTCAGTACTTC. Translation: CSVGLRAKNIQYF.

The chain couples TRBV7-2 to TRBJ2-5; 8 bases are shared with TRBD1. Trimming cost V 6 bases and J 4 bases; bases outside gene matches: 13. The germline V gene has CDR1 SGHTA and CDR2 FQGNSA. CDR3 length: 16 amino acids. CDR3 DNA sequence: TGTGCCAGCAGTCGAGACAGGGGCCTCTTCAGAGAGACCCAGTACTTC. It translates to CASSRDRGLFRETQYF.

There are many counts of this clonotype. The CDR3 bases are TGTGCCAGCAGCCACGGGTTGCCCGGGGAGCTGTTTTTT. Encoded protein: CASSHGLPGELFF. V usage is TRBV14 and J usage is TRBJ2-2; no firm D call. Looked up from germline, CDR1 is SGHDN and CDR2 is FVKESK. Trimming removed 3 bases at V and 6 bases at J, with 8 bases between. The CDR3 is 13 residues long.

In its sample, this clonotype was seen a few times. This sequence joins TRBV6-5 and TRBJ2-1; TRBD1 matches 7 bases. With V trimmed by 0 bases and J by 3 bases, 2 bases remained unmatched. CDR1 and CDR2 from the germline V gene are MNHEY and SVGAGI. The CDR3 runs 15 residues. The CDR3 loop is CASSYSTGYYNEQFF. The CDR3 nucleotides are TGTGCCAGCAGTTACTCGACAGGGTACTACAATGAGCAGTTCTTC.

Only a few counts were recorded for this clonotype. The chain recombines TRBV7-2 with TRBJ1-1; no clear D. Germline lookup yields CDR1 SGHTA and CDR2 FQGNSA. The CDR3 runs 12 residues. V dropped 1 base and J dropped 8 bases, with 8 bases sitting between them. In DNA, the CDR3 is TGTGCCAGCAGCTTAGACGGGGTAGAAGCTTTCTTT. This codes for CASSLDGVEAFF.

This clonotype has more than one count but fewer than ten. The chain recombines TRBV20-1 with TRBJ2-1, with D hard to call. Trimming removed 5 bases at V and 4 bases at J, with 15 bases between. Per germline, CDR1 DFQATT and CDR2 SNEGSKA (reference sequence). The CDR3 is 14 amino acids. DNA for the CDR3: TGCAGTGCTGAACAGACGACACAATACAATGAGCAGTTCTTC. It codes for CSAEQTTQYNEQFF.

This clonotype came up many times. This chain links TRBV6-2 or TRBV6-3 with TRBJ2-1; no firm D call. Germline V gives CDR1 MNHEY, CDR2 SVGEGT. This CDR3 is 11 amino acids long. Trimming cost V 6 bases and J 4 bases, with 4 bases left between them. CDR3 DNA sequence: TGTGCCAGCAGCCGATACAATGAGCAGTTCTTC. Residues: CASSRYNEQFF.

The chain is built from TRBV12-3 or TRBV12-4 and TRBJ1-2; possible D gene TRBD1, 5 bases. The CDR3 is 14 amino acids. V was cut by 8 bases and J by 7 bases, with 20 bases left in between. CDR3 DNA: TGTGCCAGCGGGGCGAACATGAGGGCGCGTGGCTACACCTTC. This encodes CASGANMRARGYTF.

This clonotype occurred a few times. This chain connects TRBV11-2 to TRBJ2-1; D gene unclear. The V and J ends lost 5 bases and 7 bases respectively, with 18 bases between them. The CDR3 loop spans 15 amino acids. Germline V CDR1 and CDR2: SGHAT, FQNNGV. CDR3 in amino acids: CASSPENSFGNEQFF. The CDR3 DNA is TGTGCCAGCAGCCCTGAGAACTCCTTTGGGAATGAGCAGTTCTTC.

This clonotype was seen at least ten times. The rearrangement links TRBV7-2 to TRBJ2-2; 7 nucleotides agree with TRBD1. The germline V gene encodes CDR1 SGHTA and CDR2 FQGNSA. CDR3 length: 15 residues. The J segment lost 6 bases and the V segment lost 1 base, leaving 5 bases of the junction unmatched. CDR3 nucleotide sequence: TGTGCCAGCAGCTTAGTAGGACAGGTGGCCGGGGAGCTGTTTTTT. Amino acid sequence: CASSLVGQVAGELFF.

The rearrangement uses TRBV7-9 and TRBJ1-2; 8 bases agree with TRBD1. The CDR3 contains 16 residues. Germline V gene lookup returns CDR1 SEHNR and CDR2 FQNEAQ (reference sequence). The V and J ends lost 1 base and 2 bases, in that order; junction bases with no gene match: 6. The CDR3: CASSLVPQGGNYGYTF. DNA for the CDR3: TGTGCCAGCAGCTTAGTTCCACAGGGGGGAAACTATGGCTACACCTTC.

This sequence joins TRBV5-1 and TRBJ1-1; TRBD1 might be the D (5 bases). With 4 bases removed from V and 3 bases from J, the gap between germline ends came to 10 bases. The CDR3 loop spans 13 amino acids. The germline CDR1 and CDR2 sequences are SGHRS and YFSETQ. CDR3 loop: CASSGGEYTEAFF. The CDR3 DNA reads TGCGCCAGCAGCGGAGGGGAGTACACTGAAGCTTTCTTT.